Shown below are 17 T cell receptor beta chains from a single sample sequenced in a study of CD8 T cell repertoires and HIV-1 epitope variants. Using immunoSEQ multiplex PCR, the repertoire was profiled, and TCRdb retains in-frame clones only, with some absent. This sample has some 87,000 clones, with 60% to 80% found just once. The sequenced sample was uncultured baseline CD8+ T cells from peripheral blood mononuclear cells (PBMCs). These TCRs come from a male donor with HIV.

The rearrangement joins TRBV15 to TRBJ2-7; no firm D call. V was trimmed by 0 bases and J by 2 bases, leaving 2 bases between them. Germline CDR1 reads LNHNV; CDR2 reads YYDKDF (reference sequence). This CDR3 region has 12 residues. DNA of the CDR3: TGTGCCACCAGCAGAGACACCTACGAGCAGTACTTC. This gives the protein CATSRDTYEQYF.

This sequence joins TRBV7-9 and TRBJ2-1; TRBD1 agrees at 8 bases. V shed 3 bases and J 7 bases; nucleotides not matched to a gene: 8. CDR3 length equals 15 residues. The germline V gene encodes CDR1 SEHNR and CDR2 FQNEAQ (reference sequence). This chain's CDR3 is CASSFFQGAWNEQFF. The CDR3 DNA reads TGTGCCAGCAGCTTTTTTCAGGGGGCTTGGAATGAGCAGTTCTTC.

The chain employs TRBV28 and TRBJ2-7, with TRBD2 as a possible D gene (7 bases). CDR3 length: 17 amino acids. V was trimmed by 2 bases and J by 0 bases, leaving 17 bases between them. The V gene's germline CDR1 is MDHEN and CDR2 SYDVKM. CDR3 sequence: CASSLDMGGASSYEQYF. The CDR3 DNA follows: TGTGCCAGCAGTTTAGACATGGGGGGGGCCAGCTCCTACGAGCAGTACTTC.

This clone showed up just a few times. J is TRBJ1-1 and V is TRBV6-1; 7 bases agree with TRBD1. Losses at the gene ends were 6 bases for V and 9 bases for J; bases not matched to a gene: 10. Per the germline V gene, CDR1 is MNHNS and CDR2 is SASEGT. This CDR3 has 13 amino acids. In DNA, the CDR3 is TGTGCCAGCAGCCCCCCGGGACAGTCAAAAGCTTTCTTT. Its translation: CASSPPGQSKAFF.

This clone was recorded only once. Other DNA sequences in the sample encode the same CDR3. This sequence joins TRBV15 and TRBJ2-3, with D possibly matching TRBD1 (5 bases). This CDR3 contains 14 residues. Germline CDR1 and CDR2: LNHNV and YYDKDF (reference sequence). Trimming took 2 bases from V and 4 from J, leaving 10 bases between them. The CDR3 is CATSRQGGADTQYF. The CDR3 DNA sequence: TGTGCCACCAGCAGACAGGGTGGGGCAGATACGCAGTATTTT.

This chain uses TRBV13 with TRBJ2-7, with D possibly being TRBD2 (6 bases). Trimming took off 5 bases at V and 0 bases at J, with 11 bases between the two ends. This CDR3 contains 14 residues. Germline CDR1 and CDR2: PRHDT and FYEKMQ (reference sequence). DNA for the CDR3: TGTGCCAGCAGCACGGGACTTATCTCCTACGAGCAGTACTTC. It yields the protein CASSTGLISYEQYF.

The CDR3 DNA follows: TGTGCCAGCAGCTTTACAAGGAATGAGCAGTTCTTC. Protein product: CASSFTRNEQFF. The chain has TRBV5-8 and TRBJ2-1; D is unclear. With 2 bases removed from V and 7 bases from J, the gap between germline ends came to 7 bases. The CDR3 is 12 amino acids. The V gene's germline CDR1 is SGHTS and CDR2 YDEGEE.

V usage is TRBV27 and J usage is TRBJ1-5; D not resolved. Germline V CDR1 and CDR2: MNHEY, SMNVEV (reference sequence). The CDR3 is 17 amino acids. The V and J ends lost 5 bases and 3 bases respectively, with 20 bases between them. CDR3 amino acids: CASSRQRLGWDNQPQHF. The DNA for the CDR3 is TGTGCCAGCAGTCGTCAGAGATTGGGGTGGGACAATCAGCCCCAGCATTTT.

This chain uses TRBV7-2 with TRBJ2-1; 10 nucleotides line up with TRBD2. CDR3 length: 16 amino acids. V trimming: 2 bases; J trimming: 8 bases; junction bases outside the gene matches: 9. Germline-derived CDR1 and CDR2 are SGHTA and FQGNSA. The CDR3 loop is CASSLKVLAGVDEQFF. Written as DNA, the CDR3 is TGTGCCAGCAGCTTAAAGGTTCTAGCGGGAGTGGATGAGCAGTTCTTC.

This sequence joins TRBV4-2 and TRBJ2-3, with D hard to call. This CDR3 is built from 15 residues. Trimming cost V 0 bases and J 7 bases, with 14 bases left between them. CDR1 and CDR2 from the germline V gene are LGHNA and YNFKEQ. Here the CDR3 reads CASSQDAGEVNTQYF. The CDR3 DNA reads TGTGCCAGCAGCCAAGATGCAGGAGAGGTAAATACGCAGTATTTT.

The chain's CDR3 is CASSLGRTGGANTGELFF. The CDR3 bases are TGTGCCAGCAGCTTAGGTAGGACAGGGGGCGCGAACACCGGGGAGCTGTTTTTT. The chain couples TRBV7-2 to TRBJ2-2; 11 positions agree with TRBD1. This CDR3 is 18 amino acids long. Germline CDR1 and CDR2: SGHTA and FQGNSA. The V segment lost 1 base and the J segment 0 bases; nucleotides outside the gene matches: 4.

This sequence joins TRBV29-1 and TRBJ1-3, with D unresolved. Trimming pared 6 bases from V and 4 bases from J, leaving 10 bases between. The germline gives CDR1 SQVTM, CDR2 ANQGSEA. The CDR3 is 12 amino acids. CDR3 coding DNA: TGCAGCGTCCAGACGGAAGGAAACACCATATATTTT. Residues: CSVQTEGNTIYF.

The V gene is TRBV5-1, the J gene TRBJ2-7; D gene ambiguous. There are 13 residues in the CDR3. Trimming cost V 0 bases and J 4 bases, with 8 bases left between them. Germline V gene data show CDR1 as SGHRS and CDR2 as YFSETQ. The CDR3: CASSLGPGYEQYF. CDR3 DNA: TGCGCCAGCAGCTTGGGTCCGGGTTACGAGCAGTACTTC.

The chain links TRBV7-2 to TRBJ2-7, with TRBD2 identical over 10 bases. J gave up 6 bases and V 5 bases, and 10 bases lay outside the gene matches. Germline V gene lookup returns CDR1 SGHTA and CDR2 FQGNSA. The CDR3 runs to 15 residues. The CDR3 region is CASSPLQASGSEQYF. The CDR3 DNA follows: TGTGCCAGCAGCCCCCTTCAGGCTAGCGGGAGCGAGCAGTACTTC. Full variable domain (missing parts from reference TRBV7-2 and TRBJ2-7): GAGVSQSPSNKVTEKGKDVELRCDPISGHTALYWYRQSLGQGLEFLIYFQGNSAPDKSGLPSDRFSAERTGGSVSTLTIQRTQQEDSAVYLCASSPLQASGSEQYFGPGTRLTVT.

This clone is labeled medium-sized (0.01 to 0.1%). The chain employs TRBV7-9 and TRBJ2-1, with 10 bases aligning to TRBD2. The CDR3 spans 17 residues. Germline-derived CDR1 and CDR2 are SEHNR and FQNEAQ (reference sequence). V lost 2 bases to trimming and J lost 0 bases; unmatched junction nucleotides: 4. The CDR3 nucleotides are TGTGCCAGCAGCTTAATAGCGGGGGGTGGCTCCTACAATGAGCAGTTCTTC. Translated, it gives CASSLIAGGGSYNEQFF.

This clone was observed a few times. V gene TRBV2 combines with J gene TRBJ2-7, with 7 bases that match TRBD1. The trim removed 6 bases at V and 1 base at J, leaving 6 bases unmatched. CDR3 length: 14 amino acids. CDR1 is SNHLY and CDR2 is FYNNEI in the germline V gene. The CDR3 sequence is CASRRTGASYEQYF. The CDR3 coding sequence is TGTGCCAGCAGAAGAACAGGGGCGTCCTACGAGCAGTACTTC.

This clone showed up just a few times. This rearrangement joins TRBV4-1 to TRBJ1-2; 7 nucleotides match TRBD1. CDR1 and CDR2 (germline): MGHRA, YSYEKL. V gave up 5 bases and J gave up 4 bases; unmatched junction bases: 7. This CDR3 is 14 amino acids long. The CDR3 coding sequence is TGCGCCAGCAGCGCGCCGGGACAGCTCTATGGCTACACCTTC. Translated: CASSAPGQLYGYTF.